The sequence of this TCR beta chain was determined in a study of T cells after yellow fever vaccination. This clonotype was recorded at least ten times. Study-level points and caveats: Subsequent to the booster, the majority of primary-vaccination clones reappeared (around 96% CD4, approximately 85% CD8). Almost all vaccine-responding clonotypes escaped detection in sorted memory subsets on day 0.

TCRdb redid the calling of the 5' RACE reads with MiXCR, one entry per CDR3 protein. The sample shows about 31,000 distinct CDR3 sequences, about 10% of them seen only once. The V gene's germline CDR1 is SGHNT and CDR2 YYREEE (reference sequence). The CDR3 sequence is 13 residues long. V shed 5 bases and J shed 7 bases, with 13 bases lying between them. This specimen was PBMCs, either bulk or a sorted T-cell subset (CD4+, CD8+, memory, or dextramer-sorted; not recorded which), taken around 15 days after the first yellow fever vaccination. The V and J genes are TRBV5-4 and TRBJ2-1; D unclear. This sequence originates from a man between 18 and 35 years old who received the YFV17D yellow fever vaccine. Written as DNA, the CDR3 is TGTGCCAGCAGGGGCCCGGGCCCTAATGAGCAGTTCTTC. Amino acids: CASRGPGPNEQFF.